This TCR beta chain originates from a study of blood T cell repertoires in COVID-19. Overall study context: Specimens from acute and convalescent COVID-19 originated in the United States, Italy and Spain.

Some clones are missing from TCRdb's copy, which holds only in-frame ones; the method was immunoSEQ multiplex PCR. The table includes approximately 240,000 clones, more than 65% detected once. The germline V gene encodes CDR1 GTSNPN and CDR2 SVGIG (reference sequence). The V gene lost 2 bases and the J gene lost 5 bases, with 21 bases spanning the gap. The CDR3 length is 16 residues. This TCR was sampled from a middle-aged woman with active or convalescent COVID-19. The V call is TRBV30, the J call TRBJ1-1; a weak D match, TRBD1 (5 bases). Sequencing used peripheral blood. The CDR3 nucleotides read TGTGCCTGGAGTACACCTTTCGGGCAGGGTAGTACTGAAGCTTTCTTT. Translated: CAWSTPFGQGSTEAFF.